Listed here are 8 T cell receptor beta chains from one sample, sequenced in a study of Graves' ophthalmopathy and Graves' hyperthyroidism. Scientists amplified the TCR beta CDR3 regions from RNA transcripts. RT-PCR in the first round used HTBI primers; a second-round multiplex PCR followed. TCRdb passed the multiplex PCR reads through MiXCR, listing each CDR3 protein once. The data contain around 600,000 distinct CDR3 sequences, about two fifths of them singletons. The specimen sequenced was peripheral blood. The receptors derive from an adult man with Graves' ophthalmopathy.

The chain uses TRBV20-1 and TRBJ1-1; 9 bases fit TRBD1. Trimming took 5 bases from V and 3 from J; bases not matched to a gene: 10. Germline V gene data show CDR1 as DFQATT and CDR2 as SNEGSKA (reference sequence). The CDR3 has 15 amino acids. The CDR3 nucleotides read TGCAGTGCTCGAAGCCCGGGACAGGGTCACACTGAAGCTTTCTTT. Residues: CSARSPGQGHTEAFF.

The chain recombines TRBV2 with TRBJ2-2; the D gene is possibly TRBD1 (5 bases). Germline loops: CDR1 SNHLY, CDR2 FYNNEI. Deletions cut 6 bases from V and 5 bases from J, with 22 bases between. The CDR3 has 17 amino acids. CDR3 sequence: CASSLGPGYRWTGELFF. CDR3 coding DNA: TGTGCCAGCAGCCTGGGGCCAGGGTATCGATGGACCGGGGAGCTGTTTTTT.

The chain links TRBV10-3 to TRBJ2-3; the D is unclear. This CDR3 region has 16 residues. The germline V gene encodes CDR1 ENHRY and CDR2 SYGVKD. Deletions cut 3 bases from V and 0 bases from J, with 13 bases between. CDR3 sequence (DNA): TGTGCCATCAGTGATATAAGTAGCCCAAGCACAGATACGCAGTATTTT. Its translation: CAISDISSPSTDTQYF.

This clonotype was counted at least ten times. V is TRBV7-9 and J is TRBJ1-4; no definite D call. The germline V and J ends were trimmed by 6 bases and 7 bases, with 15 bases remaining between them. CDR3 size: 14 residues. Germline loops: CDR1 SEHNR, CDR2 FQNEAQ (reference sequence). CDR3 sequence: CASSEQEGAEKLFF. The CDR3 DNA is TGTGCCAGCAGTGAGCAGGAGGGAGCTGAAAAACTGTTTTTT.

A few counts support this clonotype. The chain couples TRBV12-3 or TRBV12-4 to TRBJ1-5; D remains unclear. The CDR3 is 13 amino acids. V was shortened by 6 bases and J by 5 bases, with 11 bases between the two germline ends. The CDR3 bases are TGTGCCAGCAGCCAATCGATATATCAGCCCCAGCATTTT. Amino acid sequence: CASSQSIYQPQHF.

The gene calls are TRBV5-1 and TRBJ2-7; 9 nucleotides match TRBD2. The CDR3 has 16 residues. V lost 0 bases and J lost 4; bases outside the gene matches: 8. In germline, CDR1 is SGHRS, CDR2 YFSETQ. CDR3: CASSLGSGTSIYEQYF. CDR3 sequence (DNA): TGCGCCAGCAGCTTGGGAAGCGGGACTAGCATTTACGAGCAGTACTTC. The variable domain in full, with the rest retrieved from reference TRBV5-1 and TRBJ2-7, is KAGVTQTPRYLIKTRGQQVTLSCSPISGHRSVSWYQQTPGQGLQFLFEYFSETQRNKGNFPGRFSGRQFSNSRSEMNVSTLELGDSALYLCASSLGSGTSIYEQYFGPGTRLTVT.

This clonotype has just a few counts. V and J are TRBV5-5 and TRBJ2-7; D is possibly TRBD1 (7 bases). This CDR3 is built from 18 residues. CDR1 and CDR2 from the germline V gene are SGHKS and YYEKEE (reference sequence). The V and J ends lost 1 base and 1 base respectively, with 21 bases between them. The CDR3 nucleotides are TGTGCCAGCAGCTTGAAATCGTTGGCGGGACAGCTTTCCTACGAGCAGTACTTC. Its translation: CASSLKSLAGQLSYEQYF.

The chain is built from TRBV20-1 and TRBJ2-2, with 10 bases that match TRBD2. V lost 2 bases, J lost 1 base, and 7 bases stayed unmatched. Germline V CDR1 and CDR2: DFQATT, SNEGSKA (reference sequence). The CDR3 extends over 17 amino acids. DNA for the CDR3: TGCAGTGCTAGACCCCTTTCTAGCGGGGGGAACACCGGGGAGCTGTTTTTT. It yields the protein CSARPLSSGGNTGELFF.